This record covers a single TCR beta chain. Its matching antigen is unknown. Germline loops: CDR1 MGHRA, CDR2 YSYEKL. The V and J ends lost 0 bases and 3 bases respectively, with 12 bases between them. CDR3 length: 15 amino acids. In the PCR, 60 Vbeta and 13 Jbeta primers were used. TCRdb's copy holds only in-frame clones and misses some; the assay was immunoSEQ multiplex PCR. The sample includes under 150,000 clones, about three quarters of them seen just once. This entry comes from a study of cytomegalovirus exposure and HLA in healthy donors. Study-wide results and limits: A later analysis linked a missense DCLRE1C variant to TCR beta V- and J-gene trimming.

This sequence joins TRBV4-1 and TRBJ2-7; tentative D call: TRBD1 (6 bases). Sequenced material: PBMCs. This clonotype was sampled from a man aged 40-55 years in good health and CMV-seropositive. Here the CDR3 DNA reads TGCGCCAGCAGCCAAGATCAGGGGACGCTCTACGAGCAGTACTTC. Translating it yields CASSQDQGTLYEQYF.